This T cell receptor (beta chain) appears in the sequencing data of a study of human T cells and chemical hapten exposure (dated by TCRdb to 2020 to 2023). Notes on the research overall: For sensitization, 2% DPC in acetone was applied to a roughly 2 cm by roughly 2 cm area of upper inner arm skin. Patients additionally received weekly therapeutic DPC doses to the scalp throughout the approximately 25-week study period. Patch testing on the upper back used Finn chambers containing 0.01% DPC, with scoring done after 6 days according to International Contact Dermatitis Research Group standards. Alopecia areata with under or over 50% scalp involvement, alopecia totalis and alopecia universalis were represented in the patient cohort, which was mostly female. Libraries were pooled for sequencing, and per-sample TCR yields varied mainly because of small differences in library volumes within the pool. Peripheral blood TCR repertoire changes were tracked in vivo in alopecia patients during primary and secondary sensitization to the hapten diphenylcyclopropenone (DPC). Blood samples were taken from patients before sensitization (week 0) and at 2, 6 and about 24 weeks after DPC sensitization. Blood for TCR sequencing was provided by twenty-nine alopecia patients at one to four time points (pre-sensitization, 2, 6 and 24 weeks). The investigation overall reported the following: Compared with pre-sensitization or healthy control sets, expanded TCRs formed significantly more large CDR3 similarity clusters, which is consistent with antigen-driven responses. The number of PT1 expanded TCRs positively correlated with patch test score, significant at thresholds 8, 16 and 32 but not 4. Because every patient had alopecia, a presumed autoimmune disease, the patients' immune response might differ from that of healthy individuals. No change with DPC sensitization was found in the number of TCRs above 1 in 1000 frequency, and no evidence of global repertoire structure alterations was found. After repeated subsampling, the strength of the expansion versus patch-test correlation and the threshold at which it became significant changed.

This clonotype was counted many times. There is no known antigen for this receptor. No much larger clone exists at a distance of one base, and base qualities are not known. The time point label corresponds to: patch test 2, 6 weeks after DPC sensitization. This specimen's treatment or condition label, per the study, means: therapeutic diphenylcyclopropenone sensitization with weekly scalp DPC. At each patch-test visit, blood was drawn before the patch test was applied. Eligible patients were aged 18 to 70, diagnosed with alopecia, deemed suitable for DPC therapy, and excluded if pregnant. Unfractionated whole blood was collected in Tempus Blood RNA tubes, and total RNA was extracted from that blood. V loses 2 bases of germline sequence and J loses 0 bases, and the interval between the two ends is 20 bases. The CDR3 has 19 amino acids, counting the end cysteine and phenylalanine. The only DNA kept is the CDR3, 57 bases in frame from the first base. As encoded in the germline V gene, CDR1 is SGHTA while CDR2 is FQGNSA.

Receptor amplification or capture employed RACE. TCRdb lists the instrument as NextSeq 500. Library preparation attached unique molecular identifiers to individual cDNA molecules for quantitative, reproducible TCR counting. For every blood RNA sample, sequencing covered both the TCR alpha and TCR beta chains. The authors' analysis ran thus. Samples had a median of about 90,000 TCRs, with a range from about 23,224 to 700,000. V, J and CDR3 annotation of the TCR reads was carried out using the Decombinator software suite. Every sample was subsampled to the same number of TCRs (28,000) for the PS versus PT1 abundance plots. Expanded TCRs were defined as absent before sensitization and observed at least eight times at the 2-week time point. TCRdb reran the public reads through fastp at Q25 and MiXCR, keeping productive beta chains. Here each entry gathers all rows of one CDR3 protein and keeps the most common genes and DNA. The V and J calls, along with clone size, are taken from TCRdb and not from the paper's own processing. The sample records 80,000 to 95,000 distinct CDR3 sequences, approximately 10% of which are singletons. The top ten clones comprise under 2.5% of the sample.

The material was whole blood, obtained in connection with sensitization to the hapten diphenylcyclopropenone (DPC). The chain is made from TRBV7-2 and TRBJ1-5; confidence is insufficient to name the D gene. This TCR came from a man aged 35 to 55 with alopecia areata. Some clones in this sample may be carry-over from other donors' samples. CDR3 sequence: CASSLLAESAIYSNQPQHF. The bases are TGTGCCAGCAGCTTATTGGCCGAATCAGCGATTTATAGCAATCAGCCCCAGCATTTT.